One T cell receptor beta chain is described in this entry. The antigen it binds to is not known. At one of its ends the junction is not consistent with the germline gene, which may arise from a read error. The cohort was made up of about 610 healthy bone marrow donors. Cohort members were all nominally healthy when sampled, although unrecorded immune exposures were likely present. The donor was CMV seropositive and belonged to the group of about 290 seropositive cohort members. Every donor gave a peripheral blood sample, and the peripheral blood mononuclear cells from that sample were used for TCR beta sequencing. Genomic DNA extraction from the blood cell samples was performed with the Qiagen DNeasy Blood Extraction Kit. The sample is drawn from a study of cytomegalovirus exposure and HLA in healthy donors (dated by TCRdb to 2017 to 2019). With respect to the entire study: According to an earlier analysis of a few hundred of the donors, about 180 million T cells yielded roughly 100 million unique TCR beta sequences and approximately 300 Gb of sequence data. HLA typing covered class I and class II loci at four-digit resolution. To study patterns of TCR occurrence, a later analysis re-analyzed previously published TCR beta repertoires from 666 donors and added high-resolution HLA genotyping. Roughly five DR-DQ haplotypes were treated as single units for association and clustering because of strong linkage in the cohort. Genome-wide SNP genotypes for about 55% of the roughly 670 donors were used in a later genetic analysis, which treated that subset as a discovery cohort. Alongside the repertoire data, information on donor age, sex, ethnicity and CMV serostatus was compiled. Of the roughly 400 genotyped donors, 81% fell in the genetic ancestry cluster associated with self-reported Caucasian donors. All discovery cohort repertoires had been generated using a single sequencing platform. The study was designed to test whether signatures of past pathogen exposure could be identified by cataloging public T cell receptors. Rather than using new phenotypic data, the later analysis identified candidate immune exposures from TCR beta sequences and from how often those sequences occurred across donors. In addition to the first cohort of approximately 670 subjects, a separate validation cohort of approximately 110 different subjects was used. To decide whether each TCR beta V gene segment behaved as functional or pseudogenic, an earlier analysis of some 600 of the donors relied on high-throughput TCR beta sequencing. Across 300 to 500 genotyped donors of the cohort, an average of about 240,000 unique TCR beta nucleotide sequences per donor were sequenced, and 15% to 20% of those sequences were non-productive. An early release that covered about 640 HLA-typed donors contained about 300 gigabases of sequencing data and tens of millions of unique TCR sequences. Typing coverage differed by locus: A, B, C, DRB1 and DQB1 were typed in roughly 620-630 donors, DQA1 in 522, DPA1 in around 610, and DPB1 in around 490. The study combined high-throughput TCR immunosequencing, statistical association of individual TCRs with disease status, and machine learning to predict cytomegalovirus infection status. The T cell repertoires of 670 or so subjects were profiled by immunosequencing and related to cytomegalovirus serostatus.

The full study reports these points: An earlier analysis of some 560 of the donors showed that most TCR beta V segments appeared in productive rearrangements either about 90% or about 30% of the time, which broadly matched IMGT annotations. In a later analysis, some 17,000 TCR beta sequences were associated with specific HLA alleles at a false discovery rate of 0.05. This cohort had only TCR beta chains sequenced, and the lack of alpha or paired-chain data limited which features could be detected. In a later analysis, several top co-occurrence clusters were reported to appear linked to parvovirus B19, influenza, CMV and Epstein-Barr virus. When HLA alleles, especially DR and DQ, strongly co-occurred, attributing TCR associations to individual alleles was difficult. A later genetic analysis associated a missense DCLRE1C variant with V-gene and J-gene trimming of TCR beta chains, and an independent cohort replicated the association. According to a later genetic analysis, donors in an Asian-associated ancestry cluster had fewer N-insertions in productive TCRs than the approximately 630-donor mean. It was suggested by the authors that the approach could potentially be generalized to other disease states and immunological phenotypes. Correlated functional status among segregating V segments might reflect linkage disequilibrium, but an unknown experimental factor could not be ruled out. The 87-base-pair reads could not distinguish some IMGT-functional V segments, including TRBV6-2 and TRBV6-3, so those segments were excluded. In a later analysis, most CMV-associated TCR beta chains were found to appear HLA-restricted, with HLA associations seemingly driven largely by CMV exposure. Across donors, most TCR sequences were observed very rarely, whereas some public TCRs were present in many individuals. In the study, approximately 150 TCR beta chains were listed as associated with cytomegalovirus. In vitro tests confirmed that a few of the cytomegalovirus-associated TCR beta chains recognize cytomegalovirus antigens. Because HLA typing was missing for some donors at each locus, association tests included only the typed subset. Fewer than 20 rarely observed V segments, including chromosome 9 orphons, were excluded from the earlier analysis of approximately 500 of the donors because counts were too low. A group of highly shared sequence variants was considered likely to be a technical artifact of the sequencing pipeline. In a later analysis, HLA-associated TCR beta chains were found to be more clonally expanded and to have lower generation probabilities than equally common non-associated chains. Immune exposure information for the cohort was limited to CMV serostatus. A further reported finding was that TCR beta sequences accurately predicted the HLA-A and HLA-B alleles for most subjects in the first cohort. Roughly uniform sequencing depth across donors was assumed in presence/absence analyses, although this assumption may not hold. In both the original and validation cohorts, the classifier was reported to diagnose cytomegalovirus status with high specificity and sensitivity. According to a later analysis, TCR association rates differed among HLA loci, with DRB1 alleles showing the most associated TCRs and HLA-C alleles showing the fewest.

The germline V gene (reference sequence) specifies SSHAT as CDR1 and FNYEAQ as CDR2. Including cysteine and phenylalanine, the CDR3 has 17 amino acids. Only CDR3 DNA remains: 51 bases, in frame from the first base. Library construction relied on the immunoSEQ multiplex PCR assay. The multiplex PCR relied on a mix of 60 forward primers for TCR Vbeta segments and 13 reverse primers for TCR Jbeta segments. Amplification of the CDR3 region of rearranged TCR beta genes was performed with a multiplex PCR assay on genomic DNA. On the Illumina HiSeq System, the amplified TCR beta libraries were sequenced as 87-base-pair reads. In the source study's methods: Across the roughly 600 repertoires, a later analysis counted roughly 77 million unique TCR beta chains, roughly 11 million of which were shared by at least two donors. Raw reads were error-corrected and collapsed into unique sequences by a nearest-neighbor algorithm in which closely related sequences were merged to remove PCR and sequencing errors. V, D and J gene segments were assigned by aligning CDR3 sequences to IMGT reference sequences. For a sequence to be retained, a match of at least six nucleotides was required to both a V gene segment and a J gene segment. Rearrangements were classified as productive when the CDR3 lacked stop codons and remained in frame with V and J, and all other rearrangements were classified as non-productive. Following IMGT convention, CDR3 was defined as the stretch from the second conserved V-encoded cysteine to the conserved J-encoded phenylalanine. In an earlier analysis of approximately 500 of the donors, sequences lacking an unambiguous match to a single V gene segment were excluded. An earlier analysis of 587 of the donors called V segments functional above 56.7% productive rearrangements and segregating when the between-donor standard deviation exceeded 5%. A statistical classification framework was developed to diagnose cytomegalovirus status using the catalog of TCR beta chain sequences. In a later analysis, V and J genes were assigned by comparing TCR nucleotide sequences against IMGT/GENE-DB human TR gene sequences. A later analysis assigned CDR3 sequences and most-parsimonious VDJ recombination scenarios with the TCRdist pipeline. A later analysis defined each TCR beta chain by its CDR3 amino acid sequence plus V-gene family, and excluded reads lacking a unique V-gene family. As a way to deal with suspected cross-contamination and a sequencing artifact, a later analysis dropped approximately 570 nucleotide sequences that were highly shared and had low generation probability. In a later analysis, a clonal expansion index for each public chain was calculated from normalized within-repertoire ranks of inferred template counts. In a later analysis, generation probabilities were computed with a VDJ recombination model fitted to out-of-frame rearrangements, and the resulting probabilities were checked against IGoR. In a later analysis, hypergeometric tests were used to score TCR-TCR, TCR-HLA and TCR-CMV co-occurrence, with a repertoire-size bias correction applied to TCR pairs. To estimate false discovery rates, a later analysis permuted the HLA or CMV assignments 20 times. In a later analysis, co-occurring TCRs were grouped using DBSCAN, with TCRdist sequence similarity added in when clustering inside HLA-allele-positive subsets. Repertoires with fewer than 30,000 or more than 120,000 public chains, plus five repertoires with anomalous nucleotide sharing, were excluded from co-occurrence clustering. TCRdb limited this immuneACCESS table to in-frame rearrangements with V and J called. A share of clones is missing; checked studies link under half to unresolved V genes, and the rest is unexplained. That table furnishes V, J and clone size, whereas the DNA furnished D and trimming. This sample holds 100,000 to 150,000 clones; roughly 82% were observed only once. The ten biggest clones cover 9.5% to 15% of the sample.

This TCR came from a middle-aged woman in good health and CMV-seropositive. The rearranged segments are TRBV7-7 and TRBJ2-3; TRBD1 is possibly the D segment (6 matching bases). Sample: PBMCs. The nucleotide sequence reads as follows: TGTGCTAGCAGCTTAGAATTCAGGGGCTTGGAAGGAGATACGCAGTATTTT. It translates as CASSLEFRGLEGDTQYF.